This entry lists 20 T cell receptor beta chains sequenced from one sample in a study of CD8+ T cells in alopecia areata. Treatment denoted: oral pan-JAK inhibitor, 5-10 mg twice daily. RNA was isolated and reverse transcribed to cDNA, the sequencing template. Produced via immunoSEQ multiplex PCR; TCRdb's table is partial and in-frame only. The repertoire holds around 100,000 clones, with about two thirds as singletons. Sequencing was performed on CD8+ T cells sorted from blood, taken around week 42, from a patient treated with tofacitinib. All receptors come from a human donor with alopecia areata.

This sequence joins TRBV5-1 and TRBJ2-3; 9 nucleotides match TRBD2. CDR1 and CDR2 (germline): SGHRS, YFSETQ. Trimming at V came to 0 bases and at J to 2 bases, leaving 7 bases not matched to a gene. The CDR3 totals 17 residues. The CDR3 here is CASSLGGLAGHTDTQYF. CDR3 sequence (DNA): TGCGCCAGCAGCTTGGGAGGGCTAGCGGGGCACACAGATACGCAGTATTTT.

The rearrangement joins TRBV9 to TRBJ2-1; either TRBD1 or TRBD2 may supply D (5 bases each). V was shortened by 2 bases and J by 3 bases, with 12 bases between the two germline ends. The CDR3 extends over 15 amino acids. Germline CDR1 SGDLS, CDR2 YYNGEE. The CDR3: CASSVGSDSYNEQFF. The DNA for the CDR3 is TGTGCCAGCAGCGTGGGTAGCGACAGCTACAATGAGCAGTTCTTC.

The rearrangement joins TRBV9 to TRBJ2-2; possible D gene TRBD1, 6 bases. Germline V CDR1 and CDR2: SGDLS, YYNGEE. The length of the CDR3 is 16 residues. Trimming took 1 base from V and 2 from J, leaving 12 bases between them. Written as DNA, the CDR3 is TGTGCCAGCAGCGTATCAAGACAGGCTAACACCGGGGAGCTGTTTTTT. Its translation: CASSVSRQANTGELFF.

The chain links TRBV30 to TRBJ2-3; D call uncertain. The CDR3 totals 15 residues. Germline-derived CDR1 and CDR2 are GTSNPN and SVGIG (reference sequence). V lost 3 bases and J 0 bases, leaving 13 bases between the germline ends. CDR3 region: CAWSGPGSSTDTQYF. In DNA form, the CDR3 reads TGTGCCTGGAGCGGTCCCGGGTCTAGCACAGATACGCAGTATTTT. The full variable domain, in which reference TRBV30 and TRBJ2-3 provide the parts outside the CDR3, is SQTIHQWPATLVQPVGSPLSLECTVEGTSNPNLYWYRQAAGRGLQLLFYSVGIGQISSEVPQNLSASRPQDRQFILSSKKLLLSDSGFYLCAWSGPGSSTDTQYFGPGTRLTVL.

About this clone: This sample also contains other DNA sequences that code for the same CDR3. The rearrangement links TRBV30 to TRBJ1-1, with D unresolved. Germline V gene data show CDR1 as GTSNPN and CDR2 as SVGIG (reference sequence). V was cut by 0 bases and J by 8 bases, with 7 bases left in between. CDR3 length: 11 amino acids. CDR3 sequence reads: CAWSVSAEAFF. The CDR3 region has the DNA TGTGCCTGGAGTGTTTCAGCAGAAGCTTTCTTT.

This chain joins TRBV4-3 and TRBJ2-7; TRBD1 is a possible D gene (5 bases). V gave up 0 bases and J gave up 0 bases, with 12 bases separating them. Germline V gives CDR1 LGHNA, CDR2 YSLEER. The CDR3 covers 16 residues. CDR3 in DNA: TGCGCCAGCAGCCAAGATCTGGCAGGGCACTCCTACGAGCAGTACTTC. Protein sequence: CASSQDLAGHSYEQYF.

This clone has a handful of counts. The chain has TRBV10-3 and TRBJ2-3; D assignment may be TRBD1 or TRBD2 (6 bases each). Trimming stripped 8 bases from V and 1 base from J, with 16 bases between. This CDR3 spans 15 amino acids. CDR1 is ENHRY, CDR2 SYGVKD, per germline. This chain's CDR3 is CAILVGGGGTDTQYF. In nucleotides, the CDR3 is TGTGCCATCCTCGTCGGGGGCGGGGGCACAGATACGCAGTATTTT.

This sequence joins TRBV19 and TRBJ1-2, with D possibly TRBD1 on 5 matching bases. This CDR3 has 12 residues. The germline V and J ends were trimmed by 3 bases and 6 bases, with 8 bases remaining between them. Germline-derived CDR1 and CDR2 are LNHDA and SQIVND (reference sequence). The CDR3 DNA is TGTGCCAGTAGTATGGGGGTGGATGGCTACACCTTC. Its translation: CASSMGVDGYTF.

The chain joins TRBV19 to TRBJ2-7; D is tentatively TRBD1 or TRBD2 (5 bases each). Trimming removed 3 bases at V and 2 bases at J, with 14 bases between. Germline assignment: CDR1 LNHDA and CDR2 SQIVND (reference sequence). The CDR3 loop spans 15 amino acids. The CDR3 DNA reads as TGTGCCAGTAGTATGGGGACGGGGCCACCCTACGAGCAGTACTTC. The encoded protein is CASSMGTGPPYEQYF.

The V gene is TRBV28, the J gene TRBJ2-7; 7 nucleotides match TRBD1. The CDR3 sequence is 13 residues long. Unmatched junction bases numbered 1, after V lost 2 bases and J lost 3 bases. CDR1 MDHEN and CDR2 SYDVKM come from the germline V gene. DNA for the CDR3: TGTGCCAGCAGTTTAGGACAGGTCTACGAGCAGTACTTC. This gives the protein CASSLGQVYEQYF.

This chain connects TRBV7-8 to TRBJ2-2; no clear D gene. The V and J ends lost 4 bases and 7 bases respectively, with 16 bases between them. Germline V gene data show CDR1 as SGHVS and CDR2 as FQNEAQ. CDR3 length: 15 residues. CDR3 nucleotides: TGTGCCAGCAGCTACTCGCTTGGCGCTGGCGGGGAGCTGTTTTTT. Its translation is CASSYSLGAGGELFF.

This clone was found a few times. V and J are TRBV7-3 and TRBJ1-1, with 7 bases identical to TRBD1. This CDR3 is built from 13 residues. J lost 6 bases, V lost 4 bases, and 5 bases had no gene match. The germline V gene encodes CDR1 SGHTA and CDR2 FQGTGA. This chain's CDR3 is CASSSTGVSEAFF. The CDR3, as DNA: TGTGCCAGCAGCTCCACAGGGGTTTCTGAAGCTTTCTTT.

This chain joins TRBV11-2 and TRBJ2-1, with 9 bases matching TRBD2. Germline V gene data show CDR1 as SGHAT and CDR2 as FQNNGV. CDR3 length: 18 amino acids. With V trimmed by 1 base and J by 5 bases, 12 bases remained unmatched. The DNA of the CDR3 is TGTGCCAGCAGCTTAGCGGGTATGCGGGGGGGCGGTAACAATGAGCAGTTCTTC. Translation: CASSLAGMRGGGNNEQFF.

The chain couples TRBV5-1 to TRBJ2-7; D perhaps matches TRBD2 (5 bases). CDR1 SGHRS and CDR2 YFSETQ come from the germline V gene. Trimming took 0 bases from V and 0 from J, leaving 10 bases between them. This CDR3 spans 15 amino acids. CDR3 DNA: TGCGCCAGCAGCTTGGCCCGGGGATCCTCCTACGAGCAGTACTTC. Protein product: CASSLARGSSYEQYF.

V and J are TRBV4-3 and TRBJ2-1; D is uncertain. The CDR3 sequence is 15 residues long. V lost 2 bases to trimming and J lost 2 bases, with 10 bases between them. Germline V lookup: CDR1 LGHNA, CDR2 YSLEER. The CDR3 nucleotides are TGCGCCAGCAGCCAATCGACTCAAACCTACAATGAGCAGTTCTTC. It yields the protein CASSQSTQTYNEQFF.

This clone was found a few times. DNA of the CDR3: TGTGCCACCAGCCTGGGGGGGGATGAGCAGTTCTTC. Translation gives CATSLGGDEQFF. The chain combines TRBV15 with TRBJ2-1, with 7 positions matching TRBD2. The germline V gene encodes CDR1 LNHNV and CDR2 YYDKDF (reference sequence). With 5 bases clipped from V and 8 bases from J, the junction kept 3 bases outside the gene matches. This CDR3 region has 12 residues.

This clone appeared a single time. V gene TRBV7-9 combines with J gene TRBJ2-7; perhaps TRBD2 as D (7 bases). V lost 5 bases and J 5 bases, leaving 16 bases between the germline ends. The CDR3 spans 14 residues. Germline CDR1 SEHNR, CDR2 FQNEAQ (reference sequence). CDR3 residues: CASSELGGRDEQYF. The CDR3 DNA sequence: TGTGCCAGCAGCGAGCTCGGGGGGCGAGACGAGCAGTACTTC.

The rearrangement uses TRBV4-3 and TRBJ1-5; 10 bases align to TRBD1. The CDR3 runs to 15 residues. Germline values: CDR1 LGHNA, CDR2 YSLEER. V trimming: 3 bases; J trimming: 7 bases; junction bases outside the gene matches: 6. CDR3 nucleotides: TGCGCCAGCAGCCAGGGGACAGGGGATGACCAGCCCCAGCATTTT. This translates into CASSQGTGDDQPQHF.

Here the CDR3 DNA reads TGCGCCAGCAGCCAAGATTCCTCATCCGGGGAGCTGTTTTTT. This gives the protein CASSQDSSSGELFF. J is TRBJ2-2 and V is TRBV4-3; D remains unclear. The V end was cut by 0 bases, the J end by 6 bases, with 8 bases between. Germline CDR1 reads LGHNA; CDR2 reads YSLEER. This CDR3 has 14 residues.

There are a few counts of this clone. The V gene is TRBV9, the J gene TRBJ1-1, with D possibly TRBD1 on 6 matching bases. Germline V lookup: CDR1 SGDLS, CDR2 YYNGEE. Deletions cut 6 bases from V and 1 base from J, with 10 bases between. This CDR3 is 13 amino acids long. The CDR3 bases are TGTGCCAGCACTCCGACAGGGAACACTGAAGCTTTCTTT. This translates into CASTPTGNTEAFF.